This is a list of T cell receptor beta chains from one sample in a study of T cell changes during pregnancy in multiple sclerosis. Only in-frame clones appear in the TCRdb table, and some are missing; sequencing was by immunoSEQ multiplex PCR. Counted here are 85,000 to 130,000 clones, approximately 94% occurring once; the ten biggest clones make up about 0.9%. Source: peripheral blood, taken before pregnancy. Every receptor here comes from a female donor with multiple sclerosis, enrolled in a pregnancy study. Each CDR3 is given with its conserved first and last residue. A D gene is named only where the DNA matches it firmly. Clone size appears in some rows only: once, few, many, or a class for an expanded clone.

j_gene | d_gene | abundance | v_gene | CDR3nt | CDR3aa
TRBJ2-3 | TRBD2 | - | TRBV5-1 | TGCGCCAGCAGCTTGGGGAGGTCTAGCGGGACATCAGATACGCAGTATTTT | CASSLGRSSGTSDTQYF
TRBJ2-7 | TRBD1 | - | TRBV7-2 | TGTGCCAGCAGCCGAAACAGGGGGCCGAGCTCCTACGAGCAGTACTTC | CASSRNRGPSSYEQYF
TRBJ2-5 | - | - | TRBV6-1 | TGTGCCAGCAGATCCGGACGGGCGGGGACCCAGTACTTC | CASRSGRAGTQYF
TRBJ1-4 | - | - | TRBV29-1 | TGCAGCGTTGAAGTGCGTAATGAAAAACTGTTTTTT | CSVEVRNEKLFF
TRBJ2-7 | - | once | TRBV11-2 | TGTGCCAGCAGCTTCTCCCTCTACGAGCAGTACTTC | CASSFSLYEQYF
TRBJ1-1 | - | few | TRBV19 | TGTGCCAGTATCGGGGGGGCAACTGAAGCTTTCTTT | CASIGGATEAFF
TRBJ2-2 | TRBD2 | - | TRBV5-1 | TGCGCCAGCAGATTGAGCGGGAGGATAGTGAACACCGGGGAGCTGTTTTTT | CASRLSGRIVNTGELFF
TRBJ1-2 | TRBD1 | - | TRBV6-5 | TGTGCCAGCAGCGTACAACCGGGACAGGGAGGGGGCTACACCTTC | CASSVQPGQGGGYTF
TRBJ1-4 | - | - | TRBV2 | TGTGCCAGCAGTCCCAGGTCCACTCTTAATGAAAAACTGTTTTTT | CASSPRSTLNEKLFF
TRBJ1-5 | - | - | TRBV27 | TGTGCCAGCAGTTTTAGGGGCCAAGCTCGGCCCCAGCATTTT | CASSFRGQARPQHF
TRBJ1-1 | - | - | TRBV15 | TGTGCCACCAGCAGAGATAGAGCGAACACTGAAGCTTTCTTT | CATSRDRANTEAFF
TRBJ2-1 | TRBD2 | - | TRBV13 | TGTGCCAGCAGCTTAGTAGCTTGGACTAGCCGAAAGAGCTCCTACAATGAGCAGTTCTTC | CASSLVAWTSRKSSYNEQFF
TRBJ1-5 | - | - | TRBV28 | TGTGCCAGCAGTTTAGGGATTGACGCGGGTCAGCCCCAGCATTTT | CASSLGIDAGQPQHF
TRBJ2-7 | - | once | TRBV13 | TGTGCCAGCAGCCCCTACAGGGCGAGAGAGCAGTACTTC | CASSPYRAREQYF
TRBJ1-1 | TRBD1 | few | TRBV6-5 | TGTGCCAGCAGTTACGGACAGGGGAACACTGAAGCTTTCTTT | CASSYGQGNTEAFF
TRBJ2-3 | TRBD2 | - | TRBV7-8 | TGTGCCAGCAGCGGGGGACTAGCGACCCAGTTGTGGCCCACAGATACGCAGTATTTT | CASSGGLATQLWPTDTQYF
TRBJ2-7 | TRBD1 | - | TRBV7-6 | TGTGCCAGCAGCCCCGACCGGGACAGGGTCCACGAGCAGTACTTC | CASSPDRDRVHEQYF
TRBJ2-3 | TRBD2 | - | TRBV30 | TGTGCCTGGAGTGGGGAGGGGTACGGACTAGCGGGAGGCACAGATACGCAGTATTTT | CAWSGEGYGLAGGTDTQYF
TRBJ2-1 | TRBD2 | - | TRBV19 | TGTGCCAGTAGTATAAGCGGGAGGGGGGTCAATGAGCAGTTCTTC | CASSISGRGVNEQFF
TRBJ2-7 | TRBD2 | - | TRBV30 | TGTGCCTGGAGTGTTGTCCTAGCGGGAAAGGACTACGAGCAGTACTTC | CAWSVVLAGKDYEQYF
TRBJ2-1 | TRBD1 | - | TRBV14 | TGTGCCAGCAGGGGACAGGGTTACAATGAGCAGTTCTTC | CASRGQGYNEQFF
TRBJ1-2 | - | - | TRBV30 | TGTGCCGTTCGGGCAGGGGAGAACTATGGCTACACCTTC | CAVRAGENYGYTF